The 9 T cell receptor beta chains below were found in one sample sequenced in a study of CD8 T cells in Susac syndrome. Reverse transcription of roughly 0.45 to 1 ug RNA was performed with random hexamers. Using its own MiXCR run on the immunoSEQ multiplex PCR reads, TCRdb lists one record per CDR3 protein. The table records roughly 190,000 distinct CDR3 sequences, 85% to 95% of them present only once. The material sequenced was CD4+ T cells from PBMCs. The receptors originated from a human donor in good health.

The chain uses TRBV11-3 and TRBJ2-3, with no clear D. The germline V and J ends were trimmed by 5 bases and 0 bases, with 6 bases remaining between them. This CDR3 contains 13 residues. Per germline, CDR1 SGHNT and CDR2 YENEEA. Written as DNA, the CDR3 is TGTGCCAGCAGCCCATCCAGCACAGATACGCAGTATTTT. It yields the protein CASSPSSTDTQYF.

This clonotype was seen only once. The chain is built from TRBV4-2 and TRBJ1-6; D is ambiguous. Germline V gene sequence: CDR1 LGHNA, CDR2 YNFKEQ. The CDR3 is made up of 16 amino acids. The V and J ends lost 4 bases and 6 bases respectively, with 16 bases between them. CDR3 in amino acids: CASSRTPGVANSPLHF. CDR3 nucleotide sequence: TGTGCCAGCAGCCGAACTCCGGGAGTAGCTAATTCACCCCTCCACTTT.

The rearrangement joins TRBV30 to TRBJ1-1; TRBD1 is a possible D gene (6 bases). Germline V gene data show CDR1 as GTSNPN and CDR2 as SVGIG (reference sequence). Trimming took 7 bases from V and 6 from J, leaving 15 bases between them. The CDR3 is 12 amino acids. CDR3 region: CAFGRGLAEAFF. As DNA, the CDR3 is TGTGCCTTCGGCCGGGGGCTCGCTGAAGCTTTCTTT.

Only one count was recorded for this clonotype. The chain is built from TRBV19 and TRBJ2-3; D unresolved. Trimming stripped 4 bases from V and 5 bases from J, with 4 bases between. The CDR3 length is 11 residues. Germline CDR1 LNHDA, CDR2 SQIVND (reference sequence). The chain's CDR3 is CASSNLDTQYF. DNA for the CDR3: TGTGCCAGTAGTAACTTAGATACGCAGTATTTT.

The J gene is TRBJ2-5, the V gene TRBV7-8; D perhaps matches TRBD1 (6 bases). The germline CDR1 and CDR2 sequences are SGHVS and FQNEAQ. The CDR3 is 15 residues long. Trimming removed 5 bases at V and 5 bases at J, with 18 bases between. The CDR3 here is CASSPPGHFGETQYF. The CDR3 nucleotides read TGTGCCAGCAGCCCCCCGGGACACTTCGGGGAGACCCAGTACTTC.

This chain's CDR3 is CASSQEAYSNQPQHF. The CDR3 DNA sequence: TGCGCCAGCAGCCAAGAGGCGTATAGCAATCAGCCCCAGCATTTT. This chain links TRBV4-3 with TRBJ1-5; D not certain. This CDR3 is 15 amino acids long. The germline V gene encodes CDR1 LGHNA and CDR2 YSLEER. V was clipped by 0 bases and J by 0 bases, with 6 bases between them.

The chain is built from TRBV28 and TRBJ2-7; 8 bases align to TRBD2. V lost 6 bases and J lost 3; bases outside the gene matches: 4. This CDR3 is built from 13 residues. Germline-derived CDR1 and CDR2 are MDHEN and SYDVKM. The CDR3 DNA follows: TGTGCCAGCAGGGCGGGGGGTATCTACGAGCAGTACTTC. Protein product: CASRAGGIYEQYF.

The chain uses TRBV11-3 and TRBJ2-7; maybe TRBD2 (7 bases). V was clipped by 3 bases and J by 7 bases, with 16 bases between them. The CDR3 is 14 residues long. Germline loops: CDR1 SGHNT, CDR2 YENEEA. The CDR3 reads CASSFRGGLEEQYF. The CDR3 coding sequence is TGTGCCAGCAGCTTCAGGGGAGGGCTGGAAGAGCAGTACTTC.

Of note for this clonotype: One junction end disagrees with the germline gene, perhaps due to a read error. The V call is TRBV7-7, the J call TRBJ2-5, with D perhaps matching TRBD1 or TRBD2 (5 bases each). Germline CDR1 and CDR2: SSHAT and FNYEAQ (reference sequence). The CDR3 runs 15 residues. CDR3 in DNA: TGTGCTAGCAGCCCCAGTGGGGACGCCACCGGGACCCAGTACTTC. Its translation: CASSPSGDATGTQYF.